This is a list of T cell receptor beta chains from one sample in a study of response to subunit inactivated influenza vaccine. MiXCR, run by TCRdb on the RT-PCR reads, gives a single entry per CDR3 protein. The sample lists about 620,000 distinct CDR3 sequences, about 10% occurring once. The source material was PBMCs from blood, sampled on the day of vaccination. The source of these receptors is a man aged 50 to 60 who received an inactivated influenza vaccine. Both conserved end residues are part of each CDR3. The D gene is left open where the match is weak. Rows give clone size only sometimes, using once, few, many, or a class for an expanded clone.

cdr3_nt | cdr3_aa | j_call | cdr3_length | v_call | d_call | clone_size
TGTGCCTGGAGTGTTTCTCGGACTAGCCGGAACAATGAGCAGTTCTTC | CAWSVSRTSRNNEQFF | TRBJ2-1 | 16 | TRBV30 | TRBD2 | NA
TGTGCCAGCAGCTTAGGCGGAGCTAGCGGGGGCTACGAGCAGTACTTC | CASSLGGASGGYEQYF | TRBJ2-7 | 16 | TRBV7-8 | TRBD2 | few
TGTGCCATCAGCCGGGACAGCCCGTTATCTGGAAACACCATATATTTT | CAISRDSPLSGNTIYF | TRBJ1-3 | 16 | TRBV10-3 | TRBD1 | few
TGCGCCAGCAGCTTGGGAGACAGAAGCTATGGCTACACCTTC | CASSLGDRSYGYTF | TRBJ1-2 | 14 | TRBV5-1 | NA | many
TGTGCCAGCAGCTTGGACCTGGGTGAAGCTTTCTTT | CASSLDLGEAFF | TRBJ1-1 | 12 | TRBV7-2 | NA | many
TGTGCCAGCAGCTTAGTTGTTGGGGGGCAATACAATGAGCAGTTCTTC | CASSLVVGGQYNEQFF | TRBJ2-1 | 16 | TRBV7-9 | NA | few
TGTGCCAGCTCACCAGTACTGCCGAACACTGAAGCTTTCTTT | CASSPVLPNTEAFF | TRBJ1-1 | 14 | TRBV18 | NA | NA
TGTGCCAGCAGCGTAGTCAGGACGGATACGCAGTATTTT | CASSVVRTDTQYF | TRBJ2-3 | 13 | TRBV9 | NA | many
TGCGCCAGCAGCCAAGATCTCCCCGGACAGGGCGTCCTGAGCTATGGCTACACCTTC | CASSQDLPGQGVLSYGYTF | TRBJ1-2 | 19 | TRBV4-3 | TRBD1 | many
TGCGCCAGCAGCTTGGCCTTCGGGGATACGCAGTATTTT | CASSLAFGDTQYF | TRBJ2-3 | 13 | TRBV5-1 | NA | many
TGTGCCAGCAGTGACAGGACAGGGAGCTCCTACAATGAGCAGTTCTTC | CASSDRTGSSYNEQFF | TRBJ2-1 | 16 | TRBV25-1 | TRBD1 | few
TGTGCCAGCAGCCAAGGGGGTCTAGCGGGACGTTTCGAGCAGTACTTC | CASSQGGLAGRFEQYF | TRBJ2-7 | 16 | TRBV4-2 | TRBD2 | NA
TGTGCCAGCAGCGTAACTTGGCAAGAGACCCAGTACTTC | CASSVTWQETQYF | TRBJ2-5 | 13 | TRBV7-2 | NA | many
TGTGCCAGCAGTTATGGACAGATTGAAGCTTTCTTT | CASSYGQIEAFF | TRBJ1-1 | 12 | TRBV6-6 | NA | many
TGCGCCAGCAGCTTGGGGGCACTGGACCCGTATGGCTACACCTTC | CASSLGALDPYGYTF | TRBJ1-2 | 15 | TRBV5-1 | NA | few
TGTGCCAGCAGCCCCACTAGCGGATTCTACAATGAGCAGTTCTTC | CASSPTSGFYNEQFF | TRBJ2-1 | 15 | TRBV4-2 | TRBD2 | few
TGTGCCAGCAGCCAAGACCACTTGGGGGGCTACGAGCAGTACTTC | CASSQDHLGGYEQYF | TRBJ2-7 | 15 | TRBV12-3/TRBV12-4 | NA | few
TGTGCCAGCAGCACCCCCCGGGGTAGCGGAAATATAGGGGACATTCAGTACTTC | CASSTPRGSGNIGDIQYF | TRBJ2-4 | 18 | TRBV9 | NA | many
TGCAGCGTTATCTCTCTGCGGACCATACAAGAGACCCAGTACTTC | CSVISLRTIQETQYF | TRBJ2-5 | 15 | TRBV29-1 | NA | NA
TGTGCCAGCACCTCCGAGAGGTGGGAGCAGTTCTTC | CASTSERWEQFF | TRBJ2-1 | 12 | TRBV11-2 | NA | NA
TGTGCCAGCAGCTTAGCGCACACACGAGAGACCCAGTACTTC | CASSLAHTRETQYF | TRBJ2-5 | 14 | TRBV7-2 | NA | few
TGTGCCAGCAGCTGGGGCGGGGGCCCCTACAATGAGCAGTTCTTC | CASSWGGGPYNEQFF | TRBJ2-1 | 15 | TRBV11-2 | NA | many
TGCAGTGCTAGGACAGGTTCTACTAATCAGCCCCAGCATTTT | CSARTGSTNQPQHF | TRBJ1-5 | 14 | TRBV20-1 | NA | few
TGCGCCAGCAGCTTTGTAACGGGGAGGGAACATACGCAGTATTTT | CASSFVTGREHTQYF | TRBJ2-3 | 15 | TRBV5-1 | TRBD2 | few
TGTGCCAGCAGCCTACACAGAGGGGACACACTGTTTTTT | CASSLHRGDTLFF | TRBJ1-4 | 13 | TRBV7-2 | NA | many
TGCGCCAGCAGCTCCAATCGACTAGCGGGAGGAGCAGATACGCAGTATTTT | CASSSNRLAGGADTQYF | TRBJ2-3 | 17 | TRBV5-1 | TRBD2 | few
TGCGCCAGCAGCCAAGAGTCGGGTAGCGGGAGGGCAGATACGCAGTATTTT | CASSQESGSGRADTQYF | TRBJ2-3 | 17 | TRBV4-3 | TRBD2 | few
TGCAGTGCTAGGGCCGGGACTAGCTACCAAGAGACCCAGTACTTC | CSARAGTSYQETQYF | TRBJ2-5 | 15 | TRBV20-1 | TRBD2 | NA
TGTGCCAGCAGCTTAGGGTTCGGACAGGGGGACGAGCAGTACTTC | CASSLGFGQGDEQYF | TRBJ2-7 | 15 | TRBV7-2 | TRBD1 | NA
TGTGCCAGCAGTTTTTCCGGGACAGGGGGCGGGGAGGGGCAGCATTTT | CASSFSGTGGGEGQHF | TRBJ1-5 | 16 | TRBV12-3/TRBV12-4 | TRBD1 | NA
TGTGCCAGCTACCTGAGGGGACAGTCCCCTACGAACACCGGGGAGCTGTTTTTT | CASYLRGQSPTNTGELFF | TRBJ2-2 | 18 | TRBV2 | TRBD1 | medium-sized
TGTGCCAGCAGCACTATACCTCTAGCGGGAGAGGACCTCTACGAGCAGTACTTC | CASSTIPLAGEDLYEQYF | TRBJ2-7 | 18 | TRBV12-3/TRBV12-4 | TRBD2 | NA
TGCAGCGTTGAAGTCGATCATAGGGGGACATCTTACTACGAGCAGTACTTC | CSVEVDHRGTSYYEQYF | TRBJ2-7 | 17 | TRBV29-1 | NA | NA
TGCGCCAGCAGCAGGGCTCGTGTCTCTGGGGCCAACGTCCTGACTTTC | CASSRARVSGANVLTF | TRBJ2-6 | 16 | TRBV5-1 | NA | many
TGTGCCAGCAGGGCAACAGGAAAGAACACTGAAGCTTTCTTT | CASRATGKNTEAFF | TRBJ1-1 | 14 | TRBV6-1 | NA | NA
TGTGCCAGCAGGCGGGGGGGATCGGGAGAGACCCAGTACTTC | CASRRGGSGETQYF | TRBJ2-5 | 14 | TRBV25-1 | TRBD2 | few
TGTGCCAGCAGCTTAGTTAAAGTCATTACCTATGGCTACACCTTC | CASSLVKVITYGYTF | TRBJ1-2 | 15 | TRBV7-9 | NA | NA
TGCGCCAGCAGCCAAACCGGGACAGGGGATTCGCAGTACTTC | CASSQTGTGDSQYF | TRBJ2-7 | 14 | TRBV4-1 | TRBD1 | many
TGTGCCAGCAGCCTCCGGGACAGCCTTAATGAAAAACTGTTTTTT | CASSLRDSLNEKLFF | TRBJ1-4 | 15 | TRBV7-9 | TRBD1 | few
TGCGCCAGCAGCCAAGGCCCGGTACTAGCGGGGGCCCGCGCCAGGTCTACCCTAAAAGAGACCCAGTACTTC | CASSQGPVLAGARARSTLKETQYF | TRBJ2-5 | 24 | TRBV4-1 | TRBD2 | NA
TGCAGTGCTAGAGGACAGGCGTCTCTCGAGCAGTACTTC | CSARGQASLEQYF | TRBJ2-7 | 13 | TRBV20-1 | NA | NA
TGCAGTGCTAGATCGCAGGTTGGGCACGCGAACACCGGGGAGCTGTTTTTT | CSARSQVGHANTGELFF | TRBJ2-2 | 17 | TRBV20-1 | NA | few